Listed here are 17 T cell receptor beta chains from one sample, sequenced in a study of T cells in Graves' hyperthyroidism and ophthalmopathy. Amplification targeted TCR beta CDR3 regions from RNA transcripts. Using the HTBI primer set, a first-round RT-PCR was run on the TCR CDR3. TCRdb reprocessed the multiplex PCR reads via MiXCR and lists one record per CDR3 protein. The repertoire includes roughly 250,000 distinct CDR3 sequences, approximately 14% of them detected once, and 13% sits in the top ten. Sequencing was carried out using blood. The source is a woman in her 40s with Graves' hyperthyroidism that later progressed to Graves' ophthalmopathy.

This chain connects TRBV18 to TRBJ2-4, with D unresolved. V was cut by 6 bases and J by 0 bases, with 9 bases left in between. This CDR3 comprises 14 residues. The germline V gene has CDR1 KGHSH and CDR2 LQKENI. The chain's CDR3 is CASSITTAKNIQYF. The CDR3 region has the DNA TGTGCCAGCTCCATAACCACAGCCAAAAACATTCAGTACTTC.

This clonotype has at least ten counts. The chain recombines TRBV29-1 with TRBJ2-1; D gene ambiguous. There are 13 residues in the CDR3. CDR1 and CDR2 from the germline V gene are SQVTM and ANQGSEA. Trimming took 3 bases from V and 6 from J, leaving 12 bases between them. CDR3 in amino acids: CSVESLSSNEQFF. CDR3 DNA sequence: TGCAGCGTTGAGAGTCTTAGCAGCAATGAGCAGTTCTTC.

This clonotype was detected a few times. A much larger clone is a single base away; this may be a read error. The rearrangement links TRBV6-1 to TRBJ2-1; 8 bases agree with TRBD2. Per germline, CDR1 MNHNS and CDR2 SASEGT. The CDR3 spans 16 residues. The V segment lost 5 bases and the J segment 7 bases; nucleotides outside the gene matches: 13. The CDR3 sequence: CASSSRTSRRRNEQFF. The CDR3 nucleotides are TGTGCCAGCAGTTCTCGGACTAGCAGGAGACGAAATGAGCAGTTCTTC.

This clonotype showed up many times. This chain connects TRBV20-1 to TRBJ2-3; TRBD2 matches 10 bases. The ends lost 3 bases at V and 6 bases at J; junction bases unmatched: 9. Germline CDR1 and CDR2: DFQATT and SNEGSKA (reference sequence). The CDR3 contains 15 residues. The CDR3 bases are TGCAGTGCTAGCGCGCTAGCGGGAGAGGGCGATACGCAGTATTTT. It is translated as CSASALAGEGDTQYF.

This clonotype was seen many times. The V and J genes are TRBV18 and TRBJ1-1; weak D call: TRBD1 (5 bases). This CDR3 has 15 residues. Germline assignment: CDR1 KGHSH and CDR2 LQKENI. V was trimmed by 6 bases and J by 6 bases, leaving 20 bases between them. In DNA, the CDR3 is TGTGCCAGCTCCCCAACCCTGGGGTCCAGGGCTGAAGCTTTCTTT. Residues: CASSPTLGSRAEAFF.

This clonotype has only a few counts. The chain is built from TRBV7-9 and TRBJ1-4; D is unclear. V dropped 2 bases and J dropped 7 bases, with 5 bases sitting between them. Germline CDR1 is SEHNR and CDR2 is FQNEAQ (reference sequence). This CDR3 has 12 amino acids. CDR3 region: CASSLTPEKLFF. The CDR3 coding sequence is TGTGCCAGCAGCTTAACCCCTGAAAAACTGTTTTTT.

V and J are TRBV3-1 and TRBJ2-5, with 12 bases matching TRBD2. The CDR3 runs 16 residues. In germline, CDR1 is LGHDT, CDR2 YNNKEL (reference sequence). J was trimmed by 5 bases and V by 4 bases; bases with no gene match: 8. The CDR3 DNA is TGTGCCAGCAGCCCCATGACTAGCGGGAGATTTGAGACCCAGTACTTC. Translated, it gives CASSPMTSGRFETQYF.

V and J are TRBV28 and TRBJ2-7, with TRBD1 matching 11 bases. The CDR3 covers 16 residues. Germline assignment: CDR1 MDHEN and CDR2 SYDVKM. Trimming at V came to 7 bases and at J to 3 bases, leaving 11 bases not matched to a gene. As DNA, the CDR3 is TGTGCCAGCAATTCCGCCGGGACAGGGGGGGTCTACGAGCAGTACTTC. Amino acids: CASNSAGTGGVYEQYF.

This clonotype showed up many times. V usage is TRBV5-5 and J usage is TRBJ2-1; TRBD2 matches 7 bases. Trimming took 2 bases from V and 6 from J; bases not matched to a gene: 8. This CDR3 comprises 15 residues. CDR1 and CDR2 (germline): SGHKS, YYEKEE (reference sequence). This CDR3 reads CASSLLSGKVNEQFF. CDR3 sequence (DNA): TGTGCCAGCAGCTTATTAAGCGGGAAGGTCAATGAGCAGTTCTTC.

Ten or more counts support this clonotype. The genes are TRBV2 and TRBJ1-4, with D hard to call. The germline V and J ends were trimmed by 5 bases and 4 bases, with 11 bases remaining between them. The CDR3 loop spans 14 amino acids. The germline V gene has CDR1 SNHLY and CDR2 FYNNEI. CDR3 bases: TGTGCCAGCAGTCTGGCGGGGATTAATGAAAAACTGTTTTTT. Protein sequence: CASSLAGINEKLFF.

The genes are TRBV5-1 and TRBJ2-5, with no clear D. V was pared by 0 bases and J by 4 bases, with 13 bases between. There are 15 residues in the CDR3. Germline V CDR1 and CDR2: SGHRS, YFSETQ. The CDR3 region has the DNA TGCGCCAGCAGCTTGGAGTCCGTAGTCCGAGAGACCCAGTACTTC. This translates into CASSLESVVRETQYF.

This clonotype was recorded at least ten times. The chain is built from TRBV28 and TRBJ2-5; TRBD1 might be the D (6 bases). This CDR3 region has 14 residues. Germline-derived CDR1 and CDR2 are MDHEN and SYDVKM. The V end was cut by 3 bases, the J end by 3 bases, with 11 bases between. The chain's CDR3 is CASSLGYREETQYF. CDR3 sequence (DNA): TGTGCCAGCAGTTTGGGATACAGGGAAGAGACCCAGTACTTC.

In its sample, this clonotype was seen many times. The chain uses TRBV9 and TRBJ1-1; D might be TRBD1 (5 bases). CDR3 length: 14 residues. V lost 0 bases and J 4 bases, leaving 10 bases between the germline ends. Per germline, CDR1 SGDLS and CDR2 YYNGEE. The CDR3 coding sequence is TGTGCCAGCAGCGTAGCGGGGGGAGGCACTGAAGCTTTCTTT. Translated, it gives CASSVAGGGTEAFF.

This chain links TRBV5-6 with TRBJ2-5; 14 bases fit TRBD2. V was clipped by 4 bases and J by 4 bases; unmatched bases: 6. From germline, CDR1 is SGHDT and CDR2 YYEEEE. The CDR3 totals 16 residues. For the CDR3, the DNA is TGTGCCAGCAGCCTAGGACTAGCGGGAGGAGGAGAGACCCAGTACTTC. It yields the protein CASSLGLAGGGETQYF.

CDR3 bases: TGTGCCAGCAGTGATACCCTTACCTACGAGCAGTACTTC. Protein product: CASSDTLTYEQYF. The chain joins TRBV2 to TRBJ2-7; D not resolved. With 3 bases removed from V and 2 bases from J, the gap between germline ends came to 8 bases. The CDR3 consists of 13 residues. The germline V gene encodes CDR1 SNHLY and CDR2 FYNNEI.

Regarding this clonotype: Germline is not matched at one junction end, which may reflect a read error. The J gene is TRBJ2-1, the V gene TRBV25-1; D is uncertain. This CDR3 comprises 16 residues. CDR1 is MGHDK and CDR2 is SYGVNS in the germline V gene. CDR3 sequence (DNA): TGTGCCGGCAGTGAATCAACGATTAGCAGAATTGATGAGCAGTTCTTC. Translation: CAGSESTISRIDEQFF.

This clonotype was counted many times. The chain links TRBV30 to TRBJ1-5; 7 positions match TRBD1. The J segment lost 4 bases and the V segment lost 3 bases, leaving 6 bases of the junction unmatched. From germline, CDR1 is GTSNPN and CDR2 SVGIG (reference sequence). This CDR3 has 14 amino acids. CDR3 bases: TGTGCCTGGAGGGGACAGCAGATAAATCAGCCCCAGCATTTT. Translated: CAWRGQQINQPQHF.